This record covers a single TCR beta chain. The antigen is unknown. This sample was included in a study of T cells in localized non-small cell lung cancer. Study-wide points: Higher adjacent-lung clonality was associated with shorter survival. Clonality peaked in uninvolved adjacent lung rather than tumor.

Here immunoSEQ multiplex PCR was the method, and the copy in TCRdb shows in-frame clones only, minus some. The sample has 25,000 to 30,000 clones, roughly 90% seen once. The sequence was collected from a woman aged 18-49 years with stage I lung adenocarcinoma. The sample was peripheral blood, taken before any cancer treatment.

CDR3 protein: CASSLAPPGPQYF. The CDR3 region has the DNA TGTGCCAGCAGCTTGGCCCCCCCGGGCCCGCAGTACTTC. The chain is built from TRBV5-6 and TRBJ2-7, with no clear D. V was shortened by 0 bases and J by 9 bases, with 13 bases between the two germline ends. The CDR3 has 13 amino acids. Germline CDR1 and CDR2: SGHDT and YYEEEE.